These 11 T cell receptor beta chains were all obtained from the same sample, sequenced in a study of sequential checkpoint blockade in melanoma. As for treatment: randomized to nivolumab then ipilimumab (arm A) or the reverse (arm B). TCRdb keeps only in-frame clones here, not all; method: immunoSEQ multiplex PCR. The sample records about 4,700 clones, over 70% being singletons. Sequencing was performed on CD8+ T cells sorted from blood (inferred from file names), taken from a patient given nivolumab and ipilimumab in sequence. The receptors derive from a human patient with melanoma. Some clones in this sample may be carry-over from other donors' samples.

This CDR3 reads CASSHPPSSYNEQFF. In DNA, the CDR3 is TGTGCCAGCAGCCATCCCCCGAGCTCCTACAATGAGCAGTTCTTC. V is TRBV14 and J is TRBJ2-1, with D uncertain. CDR1 and CDR2 from the germline V gene are SGHDN and FVKESK. CDR3 length: 15 residues. Trimming shortened V by 3 bases and J by 0 bases, and 9 bases separated the two germline ends.

This clone was seen more than once but under ten times. The rearrangement joins TRBV7-9 to TRBJ2-7, with D maybe TRBD2 (5 bases). V was pared by 6 bases and J by 0 bases, with 9 bases between. Germline CDR1 is SEHNR and CDR2 is FQNEAQ (reference sequence). CDR3 length: 13 amino acids. The CDR3 DNA is TGTGCCAGCAGTCCCGGGAACTCCTACGAGCAGTACTTC. Residues: CASSPGNSYEQYF.

The table lists this clone with a few counts. The V gene is TRBV19, the J gene TRBJ1-5; TRBD1 matches 8 bases. The V gene's germline CDR1 is LNHDA and CDR2 SQIVND (reference sequence). This CDR3 spans 14 amino acids. The V segment lost 8 bases and the J segment 1 base; nucleotides outside the gene matches: 4. The CDR3 loop is CASEDRGSNQPQHF. As DNA, the CDR3 is TGTGCCAGTGAAGACAGGGGAAGCAATCAGCCCCAGCATTTT.

The J gene is TRBJ2-5, the V gene TRBV7-2, with D possibly matching TRBD1 (7 bases). The CDR3 is 17 amino acids. The germline V and J ends were trimmed by 3 bases and 5 bases, with 22 bases remaining between them. Germline V CDR1 and CDR2: SGHTA, FQGNSA. CDR3 bases: TGTGCCAGCAGCTTTGCCAGGGGGGATTTGATGGAGGAGACCCAGTACTTC. Amino acids: CASSFARGDLMEETQYF.

The genes are TRBV9 and TRBJ2-7, with 7 bases that match TRBD2. CDR3 length: 15 residues. Per the germline V gene, CDR1 is SGDLS and CDR2 is YYNGEE. Unmatched junction bases numbered 5, after V lost 2 bases and J lost 0 bases. CDR3 in DNA: TGTGCCAGCAGCGTGTCTCAGCGGGGCTCCTACGAGCAGTACTTC. This encodes CASSVSQRGSYEQYF.

This chain connects TRBV18 to TRBJ1-2, with TRBD1 matching over 8 bases. J lost 4 bases, V lost 3 bases, and 7 bases had no gene match. CDR3 size: 15 residues. Germline loops: CDR1 KGHSH, CDR2 LQKENI. As DNA, the CDR3 is TGTGCCAGCTCACCCCAGGGGGCCCAGGTCTATGGCTACACCTTC. Encoded protein: CASSPQGAQVYGYTF.

The rearrangement links TRBV4-3 to TRBJ2-1; 10 nucleotides line up with TRBD1. Germline CDR1 reads LGHNA; CDR2 reads YSLEER. The CDR3 length is 16 residues. Unmatched junction bases numbered 6, after V lost 4 bases and J lost 3 bases. The CDR3 nucleotides read TGCGCCAGCAGCCTAACGGGACAGGGGCGCTACAATGAGCAGTTCTTC. It specifies CASSLTGQGRYNEQFF.

The chain employs TRBV5-1 and TRBJ2-5, with 13 positions matching TRBD2. From germline, CDR1 is SGHRS and CDR2 YFSETQ. V shed 5 bases and J 11 bases; nucleotides not matched to a gene: 18. The CDR3 sequence is 17 residues long. The CDR3 spells CASRRTSGGPSLGEQYF. CDR3 bases: TGCGCCAGCAGGCGGACTAGCGGGGGCCCATCCCTTGGAGAGCAGTACTTC.

The chain employs TRBV5-4 and TRBJ1-1; TRBD1 matches 7 bases. In germline, CDR1 is SGHNT, CDR2 YYREEE (reference sequence). Trimming at V came to 3 bases and at J to 0 bases, leaving 5 bases not matched to a gene. The CDR3 runs to 15 residues. DNA of the CDR3: TGTGCCAGCAGCTGGCGACAGGGTATGAACACTGAAGCTTTCTTT. Its protein product is CASSWRQGMNTEAFF.

The rearrangement links TRBV15 to TRBJ1-3; no reliable D call. In germline, CDR1 is LNHNV, CDR2 YYDKDF (reference sequence). Trimming removed 0 bases at V and 4 bases at J, with 10 bases between. The CDR3 is made up of 15 amino acids. The CDR3 is CATSRDWQAGNTIYF. The CDR3 DNA is TGTGCCACCAGCAGAGATTGGCAGGCCGGAAACACCATATATTTT.

This clone is a singleton in its sample. CDR3 DNA: TGTGCCAGCAGTTACCGAACGACAGGGAACACTGAAGCTTTCTTT. This translates into CASSYRTTGNTEAFF. The chain employs TRBV6-5 and TRBJ1-1, with D tentatively TRBD1 (6 bases). Per the germline V gene, CDR1 is MNHEY and CDR2 is SVGAGI. The germline V and J ends were trimmed by 2 bases and 1 base, with 11 bases remaining between them. This CDR3 is built from 15 residues.